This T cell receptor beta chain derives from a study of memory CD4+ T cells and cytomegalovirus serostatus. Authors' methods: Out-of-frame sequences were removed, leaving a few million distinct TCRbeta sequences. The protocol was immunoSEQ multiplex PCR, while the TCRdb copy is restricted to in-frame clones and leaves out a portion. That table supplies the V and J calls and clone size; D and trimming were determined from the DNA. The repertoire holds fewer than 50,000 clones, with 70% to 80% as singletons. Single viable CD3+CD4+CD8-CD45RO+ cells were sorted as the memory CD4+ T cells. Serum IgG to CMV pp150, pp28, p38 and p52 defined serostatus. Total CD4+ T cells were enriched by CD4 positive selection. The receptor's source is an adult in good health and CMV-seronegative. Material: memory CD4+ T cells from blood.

CDR3 bases: TGTGCCAGCAGCCCCACCAGAGACACAGATACGCAGTATTTT. Translating gives CASSPTRDTDTQYF. This chain connects TRBV7-2 to TRBJ2-3; no firm D call. The germline CDR1 and CDR2 sequences are SGHTA and FQGNSA. V lost 5 bases to trimming and J lost 2 bases, with 11 bases between them. The CDR3 runs to 14 residues.